This T cell receptor beta chain was retrieved from a study of T cells after yellow fever vaccination (dated by TCRdb to about 2019). General notes on the study: Libraries from fractions with low cell numbers were prepared with the SMART-Seq v4 Ultra Low Input RNA kit. The cohort comprised two healthy male donors, one aged 18 to 30 and one aged 30 to 40 years. Blood was drawn at multiple timepoints before and after primary and secondary immunization, with bulk PBMC replicates and cell subsets isolated. To track T-cell clones before and after primary and booster YFV17D yellow fever vaccination, bulk TCR alpha and beta repertoires were sequenced longitudinally.

What this sample's treatment or condition label stands for: live attenuated yellow fever vaccine strain. Two biological replicates of bulk PBMCs were collected at each blood-draw timepoint. PBMCs were isolated from peripheral blood using a standard Ficoll-Paque protocol. TriZol was used to extract RNA from bulk PBMCs, CD4 and CD8 fractions, and dextramer-positive and dextramer-negative fractions. The CDR3 sequence holds 14 residues, the cysteine and phenylalanine included. This entry keeps only the CDR3 DNA: 42 bases, framed from base 1. In the germline V gene (reference sequence), CDR1 corresponds to DFQATT and CDR2 to SNEGSKA. The V end loses 6 bases and the J end loses 1 base, and a stretch of 13 bases separates them. This clonotype was detected many times. This receptor's antigen is unknown. No much larger clone exists at a distance of one base, and base qualities are not known. The sequencer was an Illumina NovaSeq 6000. Synthesis of TCR cDNA relied on 5'RACE template switching, a step that introduced a universal primer site along with unique molecular identifiers. Priming for cDNA synthesis came from both the TCR alpha and TCR beta constant segments. Two PCR steps were used to amplify libraries, with sample barcodes and sequencing adapters being added in the second step. Sequencing of the libraries was done on either Illumina HiSeq 2500 (2x100 bp) or NovaSeq (2x150 bp). As for the authors' bioinformatics: MIGEC handled demultiplexing of reads and collapsing into UMI consensus sequences, while MiXCR performed V(D)J alignment. Vaccine-responding clonotypes were defined with edgeR using replicate PBMC samples, requiring FDR below 0.01 and a log2 fold change above 5 up to day 15. Each bulk clonotype was labeled CD4 or CD8 based on which sequenced repertoire, CD4 or CD8, contained the clonotype at higher abundance. The raw public data were reprocessed by TCRdb itself: fastp quality trimming at Q25, MiXCR clonotype calling, in-frame beta chains only. Rows with one shared CDR3 protein collapse into an entry with the most common genes and DNA. These V and J calls originate from TCRdb's pipeline instead of the authors' own analysis. The sample table records 250,000 or so distinct CDR3 sequences; roughly 3.5% of these occur just once. The biggest ten clones account for over 15% of the sample.

Study-wide conclusions, independent of this receptor: FACS-sorted repertoires could contain abundant contaminating clonotypes from the bulk population, so computational filtering was required. Most clones expanded after primary vaccination were re-detected after the booster (almost 98% of CD4 and about 88% of CD8), suggesting broad memory maintenance. A small share of clonotypes occurred in both CD4 and CD8 compartments, likely arising from convergent recombination. Only a couple of donors were included in the study, so the extent to which the findings can be generalized is limited. The secondary T-cell response was weaker than the primary response but faster, peaking on day 5 instead of day 15.

In this chain, TRBV20-1 is recombined with TRBJ1-5, and TRBD1 may be the D gene, going by 5 matching bases. This clonotype was obtained from a man aged 18 to 29 who received the YFV17D yellow fever vaccine. Sample: PBMCs, taken 15 days after the yellow fever booster vaccination. At the DNA level, the sequence is TGCAGTGCCCAAGTCGGGACGAGCAATCAGCCCCAGCATTTT. It translates as CSAQVGTSNQPQHF.